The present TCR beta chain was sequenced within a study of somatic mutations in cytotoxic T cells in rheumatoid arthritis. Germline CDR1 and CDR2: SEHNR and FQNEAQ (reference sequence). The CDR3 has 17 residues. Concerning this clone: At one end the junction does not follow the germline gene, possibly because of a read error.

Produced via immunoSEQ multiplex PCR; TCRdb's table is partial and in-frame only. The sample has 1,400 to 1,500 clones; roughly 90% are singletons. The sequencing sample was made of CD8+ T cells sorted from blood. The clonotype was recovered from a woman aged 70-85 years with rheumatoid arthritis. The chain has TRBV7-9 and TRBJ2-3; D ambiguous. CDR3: CASSVALPWPQTDTQYF. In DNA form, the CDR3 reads TGTGCCAGCAGCGTAGCCCTGCCTTGGCCTCAAACAGATACGCAGTATTTT.